Listed below are T cell receptor beta chains from one sample, sequenced in a study of blood T cell repertoires in COVID-19. Sequenced by immunoSEQ multiplex PCR; TCRdb stores in-frame clones only, minus some. The sample contains 310,000 or so clones, about 88% of which appear only once. Material for sequencing was peripheral blood. All receptors derive from a woman aged 25-40 years with COVID-19, enrolled during active disease. CDR3s leave out the opening cysteine and the closing phenylalanine or tryptophan. Fields, in order: J gene, V gene, CDR3 protein.

J: TRBJ2-2; V: TRBV5-1; CDR3: ASSSGLAGPPNTGELF
J: TRBJ2-7; V: TRBV19; CDR3: ASSRGMTGGSGEQY
J: TRBJ2-1; V: TRBV21-1; CDR3: ASSCRGTSYNEQF
J: TRBJ2-7; V: TRBV2; CDR3: ASSREEGSYEQY
J: TRBJ2-1; V: TRBV5-1; CDR3: ASSSSGRARYDEQF
J: TRBJ2-3; V: TRBV9; CDR3: ASSASSGVGTDTQY
J: TRBJ2-7; V: TRBV5-1; CDR3: ASSTGTSGRIVYEQY
J: TRBJ1-5; V: TRBV12-5; CDR3: ARPTGGLSNQPQH
J: TRBJ1-5; V: TRBV28; CDR3: ASSLRGQPQH
J: TRBJ2-2; V: TRBV4-1; CDR3: ASSQRRTGGNTGELF
J: TRBJ2-2; V: TRBV10-3; CDR3: AITGVQAGELF
J: TRBJ1-6; V: TRBV6-1; CDR3: ASSPLPSANSPLH
J: TRBJ2-2; V: TRBV12-3/TRBV12-4; CDR3: ASSWTNTGELF
J: TRBJ2-3; V: TRBV3-1/TRBV3-2; CDR3: ASRPSPGQGAGDTQY
J: TRBJ1-2; V: TRBV2; CDR3: ASRNRGGYT
J: TRBJ2-4; V: TRBV6-2/TRBV6-3; CDR3: ASSYYRPATPAKNIQY
J: TRBJ2-2; V: TRBV19; CDR3: ASKTGELF
J: TRBJ2-4; V: TRBV4-3; CDR3: ASSQDNVGLAGDTKNIQY
J: TRBJ1-3; V: TRBV4-3; CDR3: ASSQEWLSGGADGNTIY
J: TRBJ1-2; V: TRBV9; CDR3: ASSPREGHGYT
J: TRBJ2-6; V: TRBV6-5; CDR3: ASKGLNSGANVLT
J: TRBJ2-1; V: TRBV9; CDR3: ASSKRPLPSEQF
J: TRBJ2-2; V: TRBV2; CDR3: ASRDRSNTGELF
J: TRBJ2-6; V: TRBV4-1; CDR3: ASSHQGSGANVLT
J: TRBJ2-2; V: TRBV5-1; CDR3: ASSLDSPANTGELF
J: TRBJ2-5; V: TRBV7-9; CDR3: ASSLERGETQY
J: TRBJ2-2; V: TRBV19; CDR3: ASSTYRGPPRGTGELF
J: TRBJ1-1; V: TRBV12-3/TRBV12-4; CDR3: ASSYAGTEAF
J: TRBJ2-7; V: TRBV27; CDR3: ASSLSILGGPGEQY
J: TRBJ2-6; V: TRBV10-3; CDR3: AISDRSGANVLT
J: TRBJ1-3; V: TRBV5-6; CDR3: ASSWGVGSSGNTIY
J: TRBJ2-1; V: TRBV30; CDR3: AWSVRSGRARWNEQF
J: TRBJ2-5; V: TRBV5-6; CDR3: ASSLVSGETQY
J: TRBJ2-3; V: TRBV29-1; CDR3: SVDRGRTDTQY
J: TRBJ2-3; V: TRBV24-1; CDR3: ATSDSSGQGGRADTQY
J: TRBJ1-5; V: TRBV19; CDR3: ASSMVQGPQPQH
J: TRBJ1-2; V: TRBV28; CDR3: ATLGQAEGRGYT
J: TRBJ1-5; V: TRBV19; CDR3: ASSLTGVNQPQH
J: TRBJ1-2; V: TRBV24-1; CDR3: ATSDGHREGYGYT
J: TRBJ2-7; V: TRBV30; CDR3: AWSVGDRGSYEQY
J: TRBJ2-7; V: TRBV6-5; CDR3: ASSYTGEQY
J: TRBJ2-5; V: TRBV11-2; CDR3: ASSFSPGETQY